The clone carrying this TCR beta chain was detected only a few times. This record comes from a study of blood T cell repertoires in COVID-19. Per the germline V gene, CDR1 is SGHVS and CDR2 is FQNEAQ. Trimming stripped 4 bases from V and 0 bases from J, with 4 bases between. The CDR3 length is 13 residues. The data were produced by immunoSEQ multiplex PCR, yet TCRdb's version contains in-frame clones alone and is incomplete. The sample holds approximately 120,000 clones, around 76% seen once. The sample comprised peripheral blood. This receptor was identified in a human donor in a cohort sampled during active COVID-19. V is TRBV7-8 and J is TRBJ1-3, with D unresolved. The chain's CDR3 is CASSSHSGNTIYF. The CDR3 DNA sequence: TGTGCCAGCAGCTCCCACTCTGGAAACACCATATATTTT.